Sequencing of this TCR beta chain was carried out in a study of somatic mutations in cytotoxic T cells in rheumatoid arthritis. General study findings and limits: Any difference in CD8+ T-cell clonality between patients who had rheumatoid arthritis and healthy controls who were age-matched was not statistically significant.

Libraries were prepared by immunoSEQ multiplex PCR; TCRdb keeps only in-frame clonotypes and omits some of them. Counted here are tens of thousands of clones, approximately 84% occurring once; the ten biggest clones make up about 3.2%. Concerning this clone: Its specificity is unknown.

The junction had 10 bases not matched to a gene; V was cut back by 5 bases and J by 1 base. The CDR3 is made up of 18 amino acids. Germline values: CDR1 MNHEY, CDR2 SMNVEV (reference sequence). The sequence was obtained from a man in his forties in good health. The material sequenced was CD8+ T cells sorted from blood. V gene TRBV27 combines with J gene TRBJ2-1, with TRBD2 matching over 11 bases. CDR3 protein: CASSLIAGGRGSYNEQFF. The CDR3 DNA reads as TGTGCCAGCAGTCTCATAGCGGGAGGGCGTGGATCCTACAATGAGCAGTTCTTC.